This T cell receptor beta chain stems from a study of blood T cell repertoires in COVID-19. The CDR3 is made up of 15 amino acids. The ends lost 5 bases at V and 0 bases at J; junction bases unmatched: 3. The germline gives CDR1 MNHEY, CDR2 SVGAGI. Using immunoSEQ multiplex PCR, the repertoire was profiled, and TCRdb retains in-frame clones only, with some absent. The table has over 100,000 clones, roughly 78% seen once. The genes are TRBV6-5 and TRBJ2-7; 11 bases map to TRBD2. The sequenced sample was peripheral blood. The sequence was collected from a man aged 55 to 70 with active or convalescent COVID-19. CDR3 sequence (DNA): TGTGCCAGCAGTCAAACTAGCGGGAGCTCCTACGAGCAGTACTTC. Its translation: CASSQTSGSSYEQYF.